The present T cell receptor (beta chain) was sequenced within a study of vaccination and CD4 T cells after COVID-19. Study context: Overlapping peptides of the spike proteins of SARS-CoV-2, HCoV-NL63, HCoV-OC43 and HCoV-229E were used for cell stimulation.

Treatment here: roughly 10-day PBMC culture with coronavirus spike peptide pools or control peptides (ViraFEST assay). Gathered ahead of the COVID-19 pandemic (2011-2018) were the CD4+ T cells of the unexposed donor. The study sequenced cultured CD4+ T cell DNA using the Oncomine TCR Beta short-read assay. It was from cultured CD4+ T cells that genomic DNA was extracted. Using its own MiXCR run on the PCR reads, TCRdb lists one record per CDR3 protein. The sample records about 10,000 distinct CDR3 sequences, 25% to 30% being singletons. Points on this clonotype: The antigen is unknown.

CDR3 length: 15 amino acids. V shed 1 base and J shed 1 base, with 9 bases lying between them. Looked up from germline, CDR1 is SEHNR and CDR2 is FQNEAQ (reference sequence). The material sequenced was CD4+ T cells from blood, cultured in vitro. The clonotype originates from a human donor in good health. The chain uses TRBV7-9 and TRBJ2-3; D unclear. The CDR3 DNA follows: TGTGCCAGCAGCTTAGGGTCCTCTGGCACAGATACGCAGTATTTT. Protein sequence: CASSLGSSGTDTQYF.